One sample yielded the 5 T cell receptor beta chains listed below, sequenced in a study of molecular identifiers for immune sequencing clone quantification. TCRdb passed the PCR reads through MiXCR, listing each CDR3 protein once. This sample carries roughly 100,000 distinct CDR3 sequences, around 30% of them seen once, and the ten largest clones take about a tenth. Input material: naive CD8+ T cells from blood, with Jurkat cell RNA spiked in. Stated subset: FACS-sorted CD8+CD4-CCR7+CD45RA+ naive T cells. These receptor sequences come from a human donor in good health. Some libraries in this study had Jurkat cell RNA spiked in.

This clonotype was counted between two and nine times. The chain uses TRBV2 and TRBJ1-4; D gene unclear. V was pared by 8 bases and J by 5 bases, with 12 bases between. The CDR3 runs to 13 residues. Germline V gives CDR1 SNHLY, CDR2 FYNNEI. The DNA for the CDR3 is TGTGCCAGCGCCACCCCCCTAAATGAAAAACTGTTTTTT. This codes for CASATPLNEKLFF.

The rearrangement joins TRBV7-9 to TRBJ1-3; 8 positions agree with TRBD1. Germline V gene data show CDR1 as SEHNR and CDR2 as FQNEAQ (reference sequence). V was pared by 5 bases and J by 4 bases, with 7 bases of the junction left unmatched. CDR3 length: 15 amino acids. In DNA form, the CDR3 reads TGTGCCAGCAGCACCGGGACAGGAGGGGGAAACACCATATATTTT. Protein product: CASSTGTGGGNTIYF.

This clonotype has a handful of counts. V and J are TRBV28 and TRBJ2-7, with unresolved D. Germline assignment: CDR1 MDHEN and CDR2 SYDVKM. The V end was cut by 1 base, the J end by 6 bases, with 7 bases between. The CDR3 contains 12 residues. CDR3 amino acids: CASSLSLSEQYF. CDR3 in DNA: TGTGCCAGCAGTTTATCTTTATCCGAGCAGTACTTC.

As for this clonotype: A much larger clone differs from this one at a single base, so this may be a read error. J is TRBJ2-3 and V is TRBV20-1; D perhaps matches TRBD2 (6 bases). The germline V gene has CDR1 DFQATT and CDR2 SNEGSKA (reference sequence). Trimming left V 6 bases short and J 4 bases short, with 11 bases between. The CDR3 has 12 residues. The CDR3 is CSALSSADTQYF. The DNA for the CDR3 is TGCAGTGCCCTTTCTAGCGCAGATACGCAGTATTTT.

In the case of this clonotype: A much larger clone lies a single base off, so this may be a read error. The chain recombines TRBV28 with TRBJ2-3, with 13 bases matching TRBD2. The J segment lost 0 bases and the V segment lost 2 bases, leaving 8 bases of the junction unmatched. Germline lookup yields CDR1 MDHEN and CDR2 SYDVKM. The CDR3 totals 19 residues. The CDR3 protein is CASSLEGLAGRSSTDTQYF. Written as DNA, the CDR3 is TGTGCCAGCAGTTTAGAGGGACTAGCGGGGAGATCTAGCACAGATACGCAGTATTTT.